This TCR beta chain appears in the sequencing data of a study of blood T cell repertoires in COVID-19. Study-wide background: There were acute and convalescent COVID-19 samples, and they came from the United States, Italy and Spain. Nucleic acid was either cDNA or gDNA, and it came from T cells, B-cell-depleted T cells, or PBMCs.

Original processing notes: Nucleated cell counts were estimated from reference gene primer amplification. The assay was immunoSEQ multiplex PCR, and TCRdb's table has in-frame clones only and misses some. Clone size and the V and J calls come from that table; the DNA yielded D and trimming. The table records 110,000 or so clones, under 80% of them present only once. The CDR3 is made up of 14 amino acids. The germline V gene encodes CDR1 SEHNR and CDR2 FQNEAQ (reference sequence). Trimming removed 1 base at V and 10 bases at J, with 16 bases between. This sequence joins TRBV7-9 and TRBJ2-5; D not certain. The TCR was taken from a woman in her 70s with acute or convalescent COVID-19. Specimen: peripheral blood. The CDR3 DNA reads as TGTGCCAGCAGCTTAGTGGCGGCCCAAGGTGGCCAGTACTTC. The encoded protein is CASSLVAAQGGQYF.